Sequencing of this TCR beta chain was carried out in a study of blood T cell repertoires in COVID-19. Study-level background: Acute and convalescent COVID-19 specimens originated in the United States, Italy and Spain. Sources were T cells, B-cell-depleted T cells, or PBMCs; the material itself was cDNA or gDNA.

Germline CDR1 SGDLS, CDR2 YYNGEE. V was shortened by 1 base and J by 1 base, with 5 bases between the two germline ends. The CDR3 has 13 amino acids. In the authors' workflow: Estimation of nucleated cell counts relied on the amplification of reference gene primers. TCRdb's table, derived via immunoSEQ multiplex PCR, lists solely in-frame clones and lacks some. The D gene and trimming were derived from the DNA, and the V and J assignments and clone size from that table. The data contain 70,000 or so clones, roughly 91% of them seen just once; the ten biggest clones take up 11%. The sequencing input was peripheral blood. This receptor was obtained from a woman aged 18-30 years with acute or convalescent COVID-19. The chain is built from TRBV9 and TRBJ1-1; no reliable D call. The DNA for the CDR3 is TGTGCCAGCAGCGTATCATGGAACACTGAAGCTTTCTTT. Residues: CASSVSWNTEAFF.